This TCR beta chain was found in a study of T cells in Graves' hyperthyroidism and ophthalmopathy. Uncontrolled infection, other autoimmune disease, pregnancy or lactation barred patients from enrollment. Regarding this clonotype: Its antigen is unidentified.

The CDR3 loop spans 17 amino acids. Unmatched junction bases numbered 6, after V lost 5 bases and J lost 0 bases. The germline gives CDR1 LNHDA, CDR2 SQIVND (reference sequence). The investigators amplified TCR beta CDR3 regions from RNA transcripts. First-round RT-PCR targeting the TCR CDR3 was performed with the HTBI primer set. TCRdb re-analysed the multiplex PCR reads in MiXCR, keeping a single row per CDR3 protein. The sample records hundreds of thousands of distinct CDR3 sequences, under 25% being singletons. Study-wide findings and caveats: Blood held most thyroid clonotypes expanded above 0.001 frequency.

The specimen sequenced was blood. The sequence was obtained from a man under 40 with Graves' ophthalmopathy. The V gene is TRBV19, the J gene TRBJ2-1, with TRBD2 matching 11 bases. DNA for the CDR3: TGTGCCAGTAGTGTGTTAGCGGGAGGGAGCTCCTACAATGAGCAGTTCTTC. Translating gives CASSVLAGGSSYNEQFF.